The source of this TCR beta chain is a study of blood T cell repertoires in COVID-19. Looking at the study overall: Both acute and convalescent COVID-19 samples were obtained from the United States, Italy and Spain. In each case, the material was cDNA or gDNA derived from T cells, B-cell-depleted T cells, or PBMCs.

Per the original methods: Reference gene primer amplification yielded estimated nucleated cell counts. Only in-frame clones appear in the TCRdb table, and some are missing; sequencing was by immunoSEQ multiplex PCR. Clone size and V and J calls were adopted from that table, with D and trimming inferred from the DNA. Of 450,000 or so clones in the sample, 70% to 90% were seen once. Germline trimming cut 1 base from V and 3 bases from J; bases unmatched to any gene: 2. The CDR3 contains 15 residues. Germline V CDR1 and CDR2: SGHRS, YFSETQ. Seattle patient enrollment occurred during active infection, with longitudinal follow-up thereafter.

Sequencing was done on a sample of peripheral blood. This chain joins TRBV5-1 and TRBJ1-4; 8 nucleotides line up with TRBD1. This TCR derives from a woman aged 40-49 years with COVID-19, enrolled during active disease. The CDR3 protein is CASSLRTGPNEKLFF. The CDR3 DNA reads as TGCGCCAGCAGCTTGAGGACAGGGCCTAATGAAAAACTGTTTTTT. Supplemented by reference TRBV5-1 and TRBJ1-4, the full variable domain reads KAGVTQTPRYLIKTRGQQVTLSCSPISGHRSVSWYQQTPGQGLQFLFEYFSETQRNKGNFPGRFSGRQFSNSRSEMNVSTLELGDSALYLCASSLRTGPNEKLFFGSGTQLSVL.